A few counts support the clone carrying this T cell receptor (beta chain). Per the germline V gene, CDR1 is SEHNR and CDR2 is FQNEAQ (reference sequence). V shed 1 base and J shed 4 bases, with 5 bases lying between them. The CDR3 length is 13 residues. These data belong to a study of identical twins. TCRdb reanalysed the 5' RACE reads using MiXCR and keeps one entry per CDR3 protein. The table lists fewer than 900,000 distinct CDR3 sequences, less than 25% of them singletons, with approximately 4.5% in the top ten. This same sample was also taken into another study, of T cells expressing NK-cell markers.

This sequence was found in a young woman in good health. The sequenced sample was PBMCs. This chain connects TRBV7-9 to TRBJ1-3, with D hard to call. The CDR3 region has the DNA TGTGCCAGCAGCTTAGAAGGGGGAAACACCATATATTTT. Translating gives CASSLEGGNTIYF.